Listed below are T cell receptor beta chains from one sample, sequenced in a study of T cell changes during pregnancy in multiple sclerosis. Profiled with immunoSEQ multiplex PCR; TCRdb holds only in-frame clones, not every one. The table lists some 64,000 clones, approximately 90% of them singletons, with 0.89% in the top ten. Here the sequenced sample was peripheral blood, taken in the first trimester of pregnancy. Receptor source: a female donor in good health, enrolled as a control in a pregnancy study. CDR3s include the opening cysteine and the closing phenylalanine or tryptophan. D genes are given only for firm matches. The listing skips clone size in some rows; elsewhere it reads once, few, many or a size class.

clone size	D gene	V gene	J gene	CDR3 protein	CDR3 DNA
once	TRBD2	TRBV4-1	TRBJ2-3	CASSPGVAGGLGNTQYF	TGCGCCAGCAGCCCGGGGGTAGCGGGGGGGCTCGGGAATACGCAGTATTTT
.	.	TRBV5-1	TRBJ1-1	CASSLDTGRDTEAFF	TGCGCCAGCAGCTTGGATACAGGGAGAGACACTGAAGCTTTCTTT
.	TRBD1	TRBV12-5	TRBJ1-1	CASIQGSTEAFF	TGTGCTAGTATACAGGGGAGCACTGAAGCTTTCTTT
.	.	TRBV27	TRBJ1-2	CASSFGANYGYTF	TGTGCCAGCAGTTTTGGGGCCAACTATGGCTACACCTTC
.	TRBD1	TRBV9	TRBJ1-6	CASSALDRDYNSPLHF	TGTGCCAGCAGCGCCTTGGACAGGGACTATAATTCACCCCTCCACTTT
.	.	TRBV30	TRBJ2-6	CAWRRPLAGANVLTF	TGTGCCTGGAGAAGGCCCCTAGCCGGGGCCAACGTCCTGACTTTC
.	TRBD1	TRBV15	TRBJ1-6	CATSRDGFTGGANSPLHF	TGTGCCACCAGCAGAGATGGGTTCACAGGGGGGGCAAATTCACCCCTCCACTTT
.	TRBD1	TRBV4-1	TRBJ2-7	CASSQVRDSSYEQYF	TGCGCCAGCAGCCAAGTCCGGGACAGCTCCTACGAGCAGTACTTC
.	.	TRBV5-1	TRBJ2-4	CASSLGGRIDIQYF	TGCGCCAGCAGCTTGGGGGGGAGGATCGACATTCAGTACTTC
once	TRBD2	TRBV9	TRBJ2-7	CASSPRTSGGTYEQYF	TGTGCCAGCAGCCCCAGGACTAGCGGGGGGACGTACGAGCAGTACTTC
.	.	TRBV4-3	TRBJ1-3	CASSQVVGFSGNTIYF	TGCGCCAGCAGCCAAGTAGTCGGGTTCTCTGGAAACACCATATATTTT
.	.	TRBV15	TRBJ1-1	CATSISTNTEAFF	TGTGCCACCAGCATCAGTACGAACACTGAAGCTTTCTTT
once	.	TRBV7-2	TRBJ2-5	CASSLRLQETQYF	TGTGCCAGCAGCTTAAGACTTCAAGAGACCCAGTACTTC
.	.	TRBV11-2	TRBJ2-7	CASSLIAIATYEQYF	TGTGCCAGCAGCTTAATAGCGATAGCAACCTACGAGCAGTACTTC
.	.	TRBV5-4	TRBJ2-2	CASSLEGHSNTGELFF	TGTGCCAGCAGCTTGGAGGGACATTCGAACACCGGGGAGCTGTTTTTT
.	TRBD1	TRBV7-2	TRBJ1-1	CASSPSTGTITLRTEAFF	TGTGCCAGCAGCCCGTCGACAGGGACCATTACATTGAGGACTGAAGCTTTCTTT
.	TRBD1	TRBV5-5	TRBJ1-3	CASSLGTGSGNTIYF	TGTGCCAGCAGCTTGGGGACAGGATCTGGAAACACCATATATTTT
.	.	TRBV19	TRBJ1-5	CASAKGHRIEPQHF	TGTGCCAGCGCTAAGGGACACCGGATAGAGCCCCAGCATTTT
.	TRBD1	TRBV29-1	TRBJ2-7	CSVNGQGSHEQYF	TGCAGCGTTAACGGACAGGGGAGTCACGAGCAGTACTTC
few	.	TRBV6-6	TRBJ1-2	CVAFRGYGYTF	TGTGTCGCCTTTAGGGGCTATGGCTACACCTTC
.	.	TRBV27	TRBJ2-5	CASSLLGRETQYF	TGTGCCAGCAGTTTATTGGGCAGAGAGACCCAGTACTTC
.	.	TRBV10-3	TRBJ1-2	CAISESAEGYTF	TGTGCCATCAGTGAGTCTGCAGAAGGCTACACCTTC
.	TRBD1	TRBV27	TRBJ2-7	CASSPGTGRLSYEQYF	TGTGCCAGCAGTCCCGGGACAGGGAGACTCTCCTACGAGCAGTACTTC
.	TRBD1	TRBV7-2	TRBJ1-6	CASSSRQGADSPLHF	TGTGCCAGCAGCAGTCGACAGGGGGCGGACTCACCCCTCCACTTT
.	.	TRBV7-3	TRBJ1-2	CASSFSDRNRYGYTF	TGTGCCAGCAGCTTCTCGGACAGAAATCGCTATGGCTACACCTTC
.	.	TRBV5-6	TRBJ1-1	CASSPAADEAFF	TGTGCCAGCAGCCCTGCGGCGGATGAAGCTTTCTTT
.	.	TRBV30	TRBJ1-1	CAWNAGIRNTEAFF	TGTGCCTGGAATGCAGGGATTCGAAACACTGAAGCTTTCTTT
once	.	TRBV6-5	TRBJ1-4	CASSYSNFGEKLFF	TGTGCCAGCAGTTACTCCAATTTCGGTGAAAAACTGTTTTTT
.	.	TRBV5-4	TRBJ1-1	CASSLGGTGNTEAFF	TGTGCCAGCAGCTTGGGGGGCACAGGGAACACTGAAGCTTTCTTT
.	.	TRBV7-2	TRBJ1-1	CASSFRMNTEAFF	TGTGCCAGCAGCTTCAGAATGAACACTGAAGCTTTCTTT
.	TRBD1	TRBV5-1	TRBJ2-2	CASSSGGQGYTGELFF	TGCGCCAGCAGCTCCGGGGGACAGGGCTACACCGGGGAGCTGTTTTTT
.	.	TRBV6-6	TRBJ1-2	CASSGGDVVYGYTF	TGTGCCAGCAGCGGGGGGGACGTGGTCTATGGCTACACCTTC
.	.	TRBV30	TRBJ1-2	CAWGATGPHYGYTF	TGTGCCTGGGGGGCGACAGGCCCTCACTATGGCTACACCTTC
.	TRBD2	TRBV7-6	TRBJ2-5	CASSLGGSETQYF	TGTGCCAGCAGCTTAGGCGGGAGCGAGACCCAGTACTTC
.	.	TRBV5-6	TRBJ2-7	CASTSPSGDEQYF	TGTGCCAGCACCTCGCCCTCGGGGGACGAGCAGTACTTC
.	TRBD2	TRBV7-6	TRBJ2-1	CASSLATSGGYNEQFF	TGTGCCAGCAGCTTAGCGACTAGCGGGGGGTACAATGAGCAGTTCTTC
once	TRBD1	TRBV5-1	TRBJ2-7	CASSVSGDRVYEQYF	TGCGCCAGCAGCGTGTCAGGGGACAGGGTCTACGAGCAGTACTTC
once	TRBD2	TRBV6-6	TRBJ2-1	CATGTGTSGRNEQFF	TGTGCCACCGGAACCGGGACTAGCGGTCGCAATGAGCAGTTCTTC
once	.	TRBV5-1	TRBJ2-2	CASSLATGNTGELFF	TGCGCCAGCAGCTTGGCAACCGGGAACACCGGGGAGCTGTTTTTT
.	.	TRBV7-2	TRBJ2-3	CASSFPRGISTDTQYF	TGTGCCAGCAGCTTTCCCAGAGGGATCAGCACAGATACGCAGTATTTT
.	TRBD1	TRBV27	TRBJ1-2	CASSLSGQVYYGYTF	TGTGCCAGCAGTTTATCGGGACAGGTCTACTATGGCTACACCTTC
.	.	TRBV5-4	TRBJ2-2	CASSPSGTLNTGELFF	TGTGCCAGCAGCCCCAGCGGGACACTAAACACCGGGGAGCTGTTTTTT
.	.	TRBV4-2	TRBJ2-1	CASSLFTSPSSYNEQFF	TGTGCCAGCAGCCTCTTCACGTCCCCGAGCTCCTACAATGAGCAGTTCTTC
.	.	TRBV30	TRBJ1-1	CAWSNWEAGLATEAFF	TGTGCCTGGAGTAACTGGGAAGCGGGTCTCGCCACTGAAGCTTTCTTT
.	TRBD2	TRBV7-9	TRBJ2-2	CASTPSLAATSETGELFF	TGTGCCAGCACCCCAAGTCTAGCGGCGACGTCGGAAACCGGGGAGCTGTTTTTT
.	.	TRBV19	TRBJ2-7	CASSTGQSLYEQYF	TGTGCCAGTAGTACCGGACAGAGTCTCTACGAGCAGTACTTC
once	.	TRBV5-6	TRBJ1-1	CASSFWSNLVTEAFF	TGTGCCAGCAGCTTTTGGAGCAACCTAGTCACTGAAGCTTTCTTT
once	.	TRBV5-6	TRBJ2-2	CASSLPALAGELFF	TGTGCCAGCAGCTTACCTGCGCTGGCCGGGGAGCTGTTTTTT
.	.	TRBV5-1	TRBJ1-1	CASSFQGQTEAFF	TGCGCCAGCAGCTTTCAGGGTCAAACTGAAGCTTTCTTT